The entry that follows covers one TCR beta chain sequence. Its target is not known. Germline CDR1 and CDR2: SEHNR and FQNEAQ (reference sequence). CDR3 length: 15 amino acids. The V segment lost 4 bases and the J segment 3 bases; nucleotides outside the gene matches: 9. The source of the sample is a study of cytomegalovirus exposure and HLA in healthy donors. General study results and limits: CMV serostatus was the only recorded immune exposure for donors. The listing of roughly 160 TCR beta chains classed them as cytomegalovirus-associated. A previous analysis found most TCR beta V segments productive roughly 90% or roughly 30% of the time.

Use of 60 Vbeta and 13 Jbeta primers characterized the PCR. Produced via immunoSEQ multiplex PCR; TCRdb's table is partial and in-frame only. Of more than 70,000 clones in the sample, around four fifths are singletons; the top ten hold roughly 1.9%. The chain carries TRBV7-9 and TRBJ2-7; TRBD2 agrees at 7 bases. This clonotype was sampled from a boy between 5 and 17 years old in good health and CMV-seronegative. The specimen sequenced was PBMCs. In DNA form, the CDR3 reads TGTGCCAGCAGCTCCTGGACTGGGGGGGGCTACGAGCAGTACTTC. Translating it yields CASSSWTGGGYEQYF.